This is a list of T cell receptor beta chains from one sample in a study of regulatory T cells in long-lasting Graves disease. From the multiplex PCR reads, TCRdb called clonotypes with MiXCR, one entry per CDR3 protein. Seen here are about 610,000 distinct CDR3 sequences, roughly 16% observed once, and the top ten hold around 13%. The sample also formed part of further work on T cells in Graves' hyperthyroidism and ophthalmopathy.

This specimen was peripheral blood mononuclear cells (PBMCs), taken at new diagnosis, from a patient treated with antithyroid drugs. These TCRs come from a man younger than 35 with Graves disease. The CDR3 runs from the conserved cysteine through the conserved F or W. The D gene is left open where the match is weak. Not every row has a clone size; where given, it reads once, few, many or a size class.

J gene: TRBJ2-1
clone size: NA
CDR3 length: 15
D gene: TRBD1
V gene: TRBV7-3
CDR3 protein: CASSLIWTGPNEQFF
CDR3 DNA: TGTGCCAGCAGCTTGATCTGGACAGGGCCCAATGAGCAGTTCTTC

J gene: TRBJ1-1
clone size: many
CDR3 length: 15
D gene: NA
V gene: TRBV28
CDR3 protein: CASSSIYTGNTEAFF
CDR3 DNA: TGTGCCAGCAGTTCGATTTACACGGGGAACACTGAAGCTTTCTTT

J gene: TRBJ2-2
clone size: NA
CDR3 length: 18
D gene: TRBD2
V gene: TRBV6-2/TRBV6-3
CDR3 protein: CASSYPLAGLPNTGELFF
CDR3 DNA: TGTGCCAGCAGTTATCCCCTAGCGGGGCTACCGAACACCGGGGAGCTGTTTTTT

J gene: TRBJ2-7
clone size: few
CDR3 length: 13
D gene: TRBD1
V gene: TRBV29-1
CDR3 protein: CSVSWDRGLEQYF
CDR3 DNA: TGCAGCGTCTCTTGGGACAGGGGTTTAGAGCAGTACTTC

J gene: TRBJ1-2
clone size: NA
CDR3 length: 13
D gene: NA
V gene: TRBV18
CDR3 protein: CASSPREIYGYTF
CDR3 DNA: TGTGCCAGCTCACCAAGGGAAATCTATGGCTACACCTTC

J gene: TRBJ1-2
clone size: NA
CDR3 length: 14
D gene: TRBD1
V gene: TRBV20-1
CDR3 protein: CSALPRDRRDGYTF
CDR3 DNA: TGCAGTGCTCTCCCCCGGGACAGAAGAGATGGCTACACCTTC

J gene: TRBJ1-1
clone size: few
CDR3 length: 15
D gene: NA
V gene: TRBV9
CDR3 protein: CASSVARIGEAEAFF
CDR3 DNA: TGTGCCAGCAGCGTAGCTCGTATTGGGGAGGCTGAAGCTTTCTTT

J gene: TRBJ2-3
clone size: NA
CDR3 length: 13
D gene: NA
V gene: TRBV7-3
CDR3 protein: CASSQRRGDTQYF
CDR3 DNA: TGTGCCAGCAGCCAACGACGGGGGGATACGCAGTATTTT

J gene: TRBJ1-3
clone size: NA
CDR3 length: 17
D gene: NA
V gene: TRBV3-1
CDR3 protein: CASSQKRSFGSGNTIYF
CDR3 DNA: TGTGCCAGCAGCCAAAAAAGGTCGTTCGGATCTGGAAACACCATATATTTT

J gene: TRBJ1-2
clone size: many
CDR3 length: 17
D gene: NA
V gene: TRBV27
CDR3 protein: CASSLSSGDGTNYGYTF
CDR3 DNA: TGTGCCAGCAGTTTATCGAGCGGAGACGGAACTAACTATGGCTACACCTTC

J gene: TRBJ2-3
clone size: many
CDR3 length: 17
D gene: NA
V gene: TRBV15
CDR3 protein: CATSRDRAGLLADTQYF
CDR3 DNA: TGTGCCACCAGCAGAGATCGGGCGGGCCTCTTGGCAGATACGCAGTATTTT

J gene: TRBJ2-3
clone size: NA
CDR3 length: 16
D gene: TRBD2
V gene: TRBV20-1
CDR3 protein: CSARDPGLAGTDTQYF
CDR3 DNA: TGCAGTGCTAGAGATCCGGGACTAGCGGGCACAGATACGCAGTATTTT

J gene: TRBJ2-5
clone size: few
CDR3 length: 15
D gene: TRBD2
V gene: TRBV27
CDR3 protein: CATRPGRESRETQYF
CDR3 DNA: TGTGCCACCCGGCCCGGGCGGGAGTCTAGGGAGACCCAGTACTTC

J gene: TRBJ1-1
clone size: NA
CDR3 length: 12
D gene: NA
V gene: TRBV30
CDR3 protein: CAWILQATEAFF
CDR3 DNA: TGTGCCTGGATCTTACAGGCCACTGAAGCTTTCTTT

J gene: TRBJ2-1
clone size: NA
CDR3 length: 16
D gene: TRBD2
V gene: TRBV5-1
CDR3 protein: CASSFSASGSYNEQFF
CDR3 DNA: TGCGCCAGCAGCTTCTCGGCTAGCGGGAGTTACAATGAGCAGTTCTTC

J gene: TRBJ2-2
clone size: NA
CDR3 length: 15
D gene: NA
V gene: TRBV5-8
CDR3 protein: CASSLTGDSTGELFF
CDR3 DNA: TGTGCCAGCAGCTTAACTGGAGACAGCACCGGGGAGCTGTTTTTT

J gene: TRBJ1-1
clone size: many
CDR3 length: 12
D gene: NA
V gene: TRBV6-2/TRBV6-3
CDR3 protein: CASRGGGTEAFF
CDR3 DNA: TGTGCCAGCAGAGGGGGAGGCACTGAAGCTTTCTTT

J gene: TRBJ1-5
clone size: many
CDR3 length: 15
D gene: TRBD1
V gene: TRBV6-1
CDR3 protein: CASSRTGVFHQPQHF
CDR3 DNA: TGTGCCAGCAGTAGGACAGGGGTCTTTCATCAGCCCCAGCATTTT

J gene: TRBJ2-7
clone size: NA
CDR3 length: 16
D gene: NA
V gene: TRBV6-1
CDR3 protein: CASDLRGGGSSYEQYF
CDR3 DNA: TGTGCCAGCGACCTAAGGGGAGGGGGATCCTCCTACGAGCAGTACTTC

J gene: TRBJ1-6
clone size: NA
CDR3 length: 13
D gene: TRBD1
V gene: TRBV20-1
CDR3 protein: CSAATGANSPLHF
CDR3 DNA: TGCAGTGCTGCGACAGGGGCAAATTCACCCCTCCACTTT

J gene: TRBJ1-5
clone size: many
CDR3 length: 13
D gene: NA
V gene: TRBV20-1
CDR3 protein: CSARVFGNQPQHF
CDR3 DNA: TGCAGTGCTAGAGTGTTTGGCAATCAGCCCCAGCATTTT

J gene: TRBJ1-2
clone size: many
CDR3 length: 14
D gene: NA
V gene: TRBV12-3/TRBV12-4
CDR3 protein: CASSFGATAYGYTF
CDR3 DNA: TGTGCCAGCAGTTTCGGAGCCACTGCCTATGGCTACACCTTC

J gene: TRBJ2-2
clone size: NA
CDR3 length: 17
D gene: TRBD2
V gene: TRBV7-3
CDR3 protein: CASSPTLAGDPTGELFF
CDR3 DNA: TGTGCCAGCAGCCCAACCCTAGCGGGAGACCCCACCGGGGAGCTGTTTTTT

J gene: TRBJ1-1
clone size: NA
CDR3 length: 15
D gene: NA
V gene: TRBV14
CDR3 protein: CASSQERGGLTEAFF
CDR3 DNA: TGTGCCAGCAGCCAAGAAAGGGGGGGGCTGACTGAAGCTTTCTTT

J gene: TRBJ1-2
clone size: few
CDR3 length: 14
D gene: TRBD1
V gene: TRBV12-5
CDR3 protein: CASGLDRGRRGYTF
CDR3 DNA: TGTGCTAGTGGTTTGGACAGGGGGCGGCGAGGCTACACCTTC

J gene: TRBJ1-3
clone size: NA
CDR3 length: 16
D gene: NA
V gene: TRBV28
CDR3 protein: CASSSPTRDSGNTIYF
CDR3 DNA: TGTGCCAGCAGTTCCCCGACTCGGGACTCTGGAAACACCATATATTTT

J gene: TRBJ2-7
clone size: NA
CDR3 length: 14
D gene: NA
V gene: TRBV5-1
CDR3 protein: CASSLGQAAYEQYF
CDR3 DNA: TGCGCCAGCAGCTTGGGGCAGGCCGCCTACGAGCAGTACTTC

J gene: TRBJ2-2
clone size: NA
CDR3 length: 15
D gene: TRBD2
V gene: TRBV10-3
CDR3 protein: CAISASGRPTGELFF
CDR3 DNA: TGTGCCATCAGTGCTAGCGGGAGGCCCACCGGGGAGCTGTTTTTT

J gene: TRBJ1-2
clone size: NA
CDR3 length: 13
D gene: TRBD1
V gene: TRBV30
CDR3 protein: CAWSSTGGSGYTF
CDR3 DNA: TGTGCCTGGAGTTCGACAGGGGGCTCTGGCTACACCTTC

J gene: TRBJ2-7
clone size: NA
CDR3 length: 13
D gene: NA
V gene: TRBV6-1
CDR3 protein: CASSDSMTYEQYF
CDR3 DNA: TGTGCCAGCAGTGACTCTATGACCTACGAGCAGTACTTC

J gene: TRBJ2-2
clone size: NA
CDR3 length: 13
D gene: NA
V gene: TRBV5-1
CDR3 protein: CASILVSLGELFF
CDR3 DNA: TGCGCCAGCATCTTGGTTAGCCTCGGGGAGCTGTTTTTT

J gene: TRBJ2-3
clone size: many
CDR3 length: 15
D gene: TRBD2
V gene: TRBV28
CDR3 protein: CASSSSGTGTDTQYF
CDR3 DNA: TGTGCCAGCAGTTCCAGCGGGACCGGAACAGATACGCAGTATTTT

J gene: TRBJ2-7
clone size: few
CDR3 length: 16
D gene: NA
V gene: TRBV5-1
CDR3 protein: CASSSGGVRGMREQYF
CDR3 DNA: TGCGCCAGCAGCTCGGGGGGAGTCAGGGGAATGAGGGAGCAGTACTTC

J gene: TRBJ1-1
clone size: many
CDR3 length: 14
D gene: NA
V gene: TRBV12-3/TRBV12-4
CDR3 protein: CASGLGGVRAEAFF
CDR3 DNA: TGTGCCAGCGGGTTAGGAGGGGTGAGGGCTGAAGCTTTCTTT

J gene: TRBJ2-4
clone size: few
CDR3 length: 14
D gene: NA
V gene: TRBV3-1
CDR3 protein: CASSQEGGRNIQYF
CDR3 DNA: TGTGCCAGCAGCCAAGAAGGGGGAAGAAACATTCAGTACTTC

J gene: TRBJ2-3
clone size: many
CDR3 length: 16
D gene: TRBD1
V gene: TRBV27
CDR3 protein: CASSVLRDSYTDTQYF
CDR3 DNA: TGTGCCAGCAGTGTACTCCGGGACAGTTACACAGATACGCAGTATTTT

J gene: TRBJ2-2
clone size: NA
CDR3 length: 15
D gene: NA
V gene: TRBV6-1
CDR3 protein: CASRPGTRGWGELFF
CDR3 DNA: TGTGCCAGCAGACCCGGGACAAGGGGATGGGGGGAGCTGTTTTTT

J gene: TRBJ2-1
clone size: NA
CDR3 length: 14
D gene: NA
V gene: TRBV4-2
CDR3 protein: CASSQAATYNEQFF
CDR3 DNA: TGTGCCAGCAGCCAAGCTGCGACTTATAATGAGCAGTTCTTC

J gene: TRBJ1-5
clone size: few
CDR3 length: 13
D gene: NA
V gene: TRBV20-1
CDR3 protein: CSARVGVQQPQHF
CDR3 DNA: TGCAGTGCTAGAGTGGGGGTTCAGCAGCCCCAGCATTTT

J gene: TRBJ2-7
clone size: NA
CDR3 length: 14
D gene: NA
V gene: TRBV30
CDR3 protein: CAWSVISGHYEQYF
CDR3 DNA: TGTGCCTGGAGTGTAATCTCTGGGCACTACGAGCAGTACTTC

J gene: TRBJ2-5
clone size: NA
CDR3 length: 14
D gene: NA
V gene: TRBV7-9
CDR3 protein: CASSLRERQETQYF
CDR3 DNA: TGTGCCAGCAGCTTACGAGAACGGCAAGAGACCCAGTACTTC

J gene: TRBJ2-7
clone size: NA
CDR3 length: 15
D gene: TRBD2
V gene: TRBV5-5
CDR3 protein: CASSLWLAGSYEQYF
CDR3 DNA: TGTGCCAGCAGCCTCTGGCTAGCGGGAAGCTACGAGCAGTACTTC

J gene: TRBJ2-1
clone size: many
CDR3 length: 15
D gene: TRBD2
V gene: TRBV28
CDR3 protein: CASTLGLAGTNEQFF
CDR3 DNA: TGTGCCAGCACCCTAGGACTAGCGGGAACTAATGAGCAGTTCTTC

J gene: TRBJ2-1
clone size: NA
CDR3 length: 16
D gene: TRBD2
V gene: TRBV9
CDR3 protein: CASSVGTSGTYNEQFF
CDR3 DNA: TGTGCCAGCAGCGTCGGGACTAGCGGGACCTACAATGAGCAGTTCTTC

J gene: TRBJ1-2
clone size: NA
CDR3 length: 15
D gene: NA
V gene: TRBV5-6
CDR3 protein: CASSFFTDFNYGYTF
CDR3 DNA: TGTGCCAGCAGCTTTTTTACGGATTTTAACTATGGCTACACCTTC

J gene: TRBJ2-1
clone size: many
CDR3 length: 17
D gene: TRBD2
V gene: TRBV2
CDR3 protein: CASSAPRSGRGNNEQFF
CDR3 DNA: TGTGCCAGCAGTGCCCCCCGTAGCGGGAGAGGGAACAATGAGCAGTTCTTC

J gene: TRBJ2-5
clone size: many
CDR3 length: 14
D gene: NA
V gene: TRBV2
CDR3 protein: CASSEPIDQETQYF
CDR3 DNA: TGTGCCAGCAGTGAACCGATCGACCAAGAGACCCAGTACTTC

J gene: TRBJ2-7
clone size: many
CDR3 length: 13
D gene: NA
V gene: TRBV16
CDR3 protein: CASSQRPDDEQYF
CDR3 DNA: TGTGCCAGCAGCCAAAGGCCCGACGACGAGCAGTACTTC

J gene: TRBJ2-1
clone size: once
CDR3 length: 19
D gene: TRBD2
V gene: TRBV2
CDR3 protein: CASSLGLAVAGPLNNEQFF
CDR3 DNA: TGTGCCAGCAGCTTGGGACTAGCGGTGGCAGGCCCTCTAAACAATGAGCAGTTCTTC

J gene: TRBJ1-2
clone size: few
CDR3 length: 14
D gene: NA
V gene: TRBV7-8
CDR3 protein: CASSLTQGNYGYTF
CDR3 DNA: TGTGCCAGCAGCTTAACACAGGGAAACTATGGCTACACCTTC

J gene: TRBJ2-7
clone size: NA
CDR3 length: 13
D gene: TRBD1
V gene: TRBV29-1
CDR3 protein: CSVEYPGGYEQYF
CDR3 DNA: TGCAGCGTTGAGTATCCAGGGGGATACGAGCAGTACTTC

J gene: TRBJ1-2
clone size: NA
CDR3 length: 16
D gene: NA
V gene: TRBV4-2
CDR3 protein: CASSQEWEGINYGYTF
CDR3 DNA: TGTGCCAGCAGCCAAGAATGGGAGGGGATTAACTATGGCTACACCTTC

J gene: TRBJ2-1
clone size: many
CDR3 length: 15
D gene: NA
V gene: TRBV20-1
CDR3 protein: CSARSTRSSYNEQFF
CDR3 DNA: TGCAGTGCTAGATCGACGCGTAGCTCCTACAATGAGCAGTTCTTC

J gene: TRBJ2-5
clone size: NA
CDR3 length: 15
D gene: NA
V gene: TRBV5-1
CDR3 protein: CASSFSQGPQETQYF
CDR3 DNA: TGCGCCAGCAGCTTTAGTCAGGGACCACAAGAGACCCAGTACTTC

J gene: TRBJ2-2
clone size: few
CDR3 length: 12
D gene: NA
V gene: TRBV2
CDR3 protein: CAGRRDTGELFF
CDR3 DNA: TGTGCCGGACGGAGAGATACCGGGGAGCTGTTTTTT